This T cell receptor beta chain was sequenced for a study of post-analysis software for immune sequencing data. Deletions cut 4 bases from V and 3 bases from J, with 28 bases between. In germline, CDR1 is LGHNA, CDR2 YNFKEQ. This CDR3 comprises 19 residues. As concerns this clonotype: Its antigen remains unknown.

TCR beta cDNA libraries had unique molecular identifiers. TCRdb re-derived calls from the PCR reads in MiXCR, one entry per CDR3 protein. The data contain about 770,000 distinct CDR3 sequences, 46% of them singletons. Overall study findings and caveats: The study found TRBV5-6, TRBV5-1 and TRBV20-1 among five TRBV segments more frequent in patients than controls.

The sequenced sample consisted of blood. V usage is TRBV4-2 and J usage is TRBJ2-7; weak D call: TRBD2 (5 bases). The sequence came from a girl aged 10 to 17 with multiple sclerosis. This CDR3 reads CASSPPGREGSLDHYEQYF. The CDR3 nucleotides read TGTGCCAGCAGCCCCCCCGGACGGGAAGGCTCACTTGATCACTACGAGCAGTACTTC.